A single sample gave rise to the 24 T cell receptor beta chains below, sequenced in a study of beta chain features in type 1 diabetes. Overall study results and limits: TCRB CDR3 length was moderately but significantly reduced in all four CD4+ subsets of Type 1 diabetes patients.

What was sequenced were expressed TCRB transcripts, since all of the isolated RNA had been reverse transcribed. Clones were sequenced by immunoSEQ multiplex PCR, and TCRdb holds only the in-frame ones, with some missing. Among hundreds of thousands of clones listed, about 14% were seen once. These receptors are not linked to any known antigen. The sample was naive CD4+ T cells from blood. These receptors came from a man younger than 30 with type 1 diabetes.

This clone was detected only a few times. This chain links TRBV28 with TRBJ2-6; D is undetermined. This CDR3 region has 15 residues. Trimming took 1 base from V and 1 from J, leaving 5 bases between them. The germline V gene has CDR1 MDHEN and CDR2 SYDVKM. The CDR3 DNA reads TGTGCCAGCAGTTTATTATCGTCTGGGGCCAACGTCCTGACTTTC. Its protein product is CASSLLSSGANVLTF.

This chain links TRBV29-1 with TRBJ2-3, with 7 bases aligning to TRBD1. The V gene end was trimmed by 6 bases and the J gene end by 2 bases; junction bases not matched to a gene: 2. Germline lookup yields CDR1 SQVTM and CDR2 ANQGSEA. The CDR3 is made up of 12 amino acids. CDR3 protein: CSVGQPTDTQYF. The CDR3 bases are TGCAGCGTGGGACAGCCCACAGATACGCAGTATTTT.

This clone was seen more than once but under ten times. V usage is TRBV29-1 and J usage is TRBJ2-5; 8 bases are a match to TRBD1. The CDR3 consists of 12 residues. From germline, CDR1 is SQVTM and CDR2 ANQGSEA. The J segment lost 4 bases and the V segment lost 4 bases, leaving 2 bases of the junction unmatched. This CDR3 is CSVVTGGETQYF. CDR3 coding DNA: TGCAGCGTTGTAACAGGGGGAGAGACCCAGTACTTC.

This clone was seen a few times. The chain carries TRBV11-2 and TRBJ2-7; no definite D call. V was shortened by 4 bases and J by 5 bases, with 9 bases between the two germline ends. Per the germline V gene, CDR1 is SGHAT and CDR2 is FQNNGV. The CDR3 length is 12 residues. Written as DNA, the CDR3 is TGTGCCAGCAGCTCCAACACCAACGAGCAGTACTTC. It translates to CASSSNTNEQYF.

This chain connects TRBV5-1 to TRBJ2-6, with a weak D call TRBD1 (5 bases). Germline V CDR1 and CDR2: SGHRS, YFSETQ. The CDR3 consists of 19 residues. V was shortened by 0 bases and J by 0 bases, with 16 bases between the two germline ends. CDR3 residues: CASSLEGQRLSSGANVLTF. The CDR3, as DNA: TGCGCCAGCAGCTTGGAGGGGCAGCGCTTAAGCTCTGGGGCCAACGTCCTGACTTTC.

The CDR3 is CASTPGGAGGVQHYEQYF. The CDR3 bases are TGTGCCAGCACCCCCGGCGGAGCGGGAGGGGTTCAGCACTACGAGCAGTACTTC. The chain links TRBV27 to TRBJ2-7; TRBD2 matches at 10 bases. From germline, CDR1 is MNHEY and CDR2 SMNVEV (reference sequence). The CDR3 consists of 18 residues. The trim removed 7 bases at V and 3 bases at J, leaving 18 bases unmatched.

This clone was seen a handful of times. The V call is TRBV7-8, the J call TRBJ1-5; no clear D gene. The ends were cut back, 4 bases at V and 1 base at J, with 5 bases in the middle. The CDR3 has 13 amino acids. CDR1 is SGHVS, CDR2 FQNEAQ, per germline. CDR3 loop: CASSSDSNQPQHF. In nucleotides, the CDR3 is TGTGCCAGCAGCTCGGACAGCAATCAGCCCCAGCATTTT.

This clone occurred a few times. DNA of the CDR3: TGTGCCAGCAGCTTGACAGTCACCTTCGGAGAGACCCAGTACTTC. Residues: CASSLTVTFGETQYF. The chain recombines TRBV6-5 with TRBJ2-5, with D possibly being TRBD1 (5 bases). The length of the CDR3 is 15 residues. V was pared by 6 bases and J by 4 bases, with 18 bases between. The germline gives CDR1 MNHEY, CDR2 SVGAGI.

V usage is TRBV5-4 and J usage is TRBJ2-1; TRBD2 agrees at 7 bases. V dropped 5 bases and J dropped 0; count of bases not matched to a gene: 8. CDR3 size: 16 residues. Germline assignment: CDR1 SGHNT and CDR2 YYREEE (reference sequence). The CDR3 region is CASRPSSGPSYNEQFF. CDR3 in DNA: TGTGCCAGCAGACCCTCTAGCGGCCCCTCCTACAATGAGCAGTTCTTC.

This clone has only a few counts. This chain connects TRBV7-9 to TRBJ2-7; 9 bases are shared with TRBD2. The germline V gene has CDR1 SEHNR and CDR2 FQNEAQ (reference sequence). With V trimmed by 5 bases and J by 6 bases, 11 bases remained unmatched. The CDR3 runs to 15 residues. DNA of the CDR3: TGTGCCAGCAGCCCGCGCGTTAGGCGGGAGGGCGAGCAGTACTTC. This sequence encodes CASSPRVRREGEQYF.

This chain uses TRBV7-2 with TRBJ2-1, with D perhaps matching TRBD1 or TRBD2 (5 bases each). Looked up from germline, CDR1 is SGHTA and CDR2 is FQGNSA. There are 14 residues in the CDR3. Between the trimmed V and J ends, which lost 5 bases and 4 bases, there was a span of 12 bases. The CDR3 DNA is TGTGCCAGCAGCACCCGGGACGGATACAATGAGCAGTTCTTC. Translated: CASSTRDGYNEQFF.

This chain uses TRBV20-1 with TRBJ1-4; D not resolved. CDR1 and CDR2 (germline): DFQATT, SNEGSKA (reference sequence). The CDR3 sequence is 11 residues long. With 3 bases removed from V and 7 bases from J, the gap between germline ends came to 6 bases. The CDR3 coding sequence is TGCAGTGCTAGGCCTTCTGAAAAACTGTTTTTT. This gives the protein CSARPSEKLFF.

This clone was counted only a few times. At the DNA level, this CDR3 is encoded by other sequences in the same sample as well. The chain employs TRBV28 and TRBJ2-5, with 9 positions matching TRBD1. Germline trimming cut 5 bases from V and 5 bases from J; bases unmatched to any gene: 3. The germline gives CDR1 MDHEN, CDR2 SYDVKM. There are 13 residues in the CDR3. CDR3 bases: TGTGCCAGCAGTCCCGGACAGGGGGAGACCCAGTACTTC. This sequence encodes CASSPGQGETQYF.

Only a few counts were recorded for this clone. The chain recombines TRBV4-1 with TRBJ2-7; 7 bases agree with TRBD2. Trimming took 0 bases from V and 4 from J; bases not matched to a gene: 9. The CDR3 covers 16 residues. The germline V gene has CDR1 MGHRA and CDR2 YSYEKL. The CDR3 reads CASSQDLRGSWYEQYF. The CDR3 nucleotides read TGCGCCAGCAGCCAAGATCTGCGCGGGAGTTGGTACGAGCAGTACTTC.

In DNA, the CDR3 is TGTGCCTGGACTAGCGGGAGCCACAATGAGCAGTTCTTC. Protein product: CAWTSGSHNEQFF. The chain employs TRBV30 and TRBJ2-1; 10 nucleotides agree with TRBD2. Trimming took 4 bases from V and 5 from J; bases not matched to a gene: 2. CDR3 length: 13 residues. Germline V gene sequence: CDR1 GTSNPN, CDR2 SVGIG (reference sequence). The whole variable domain, filled in from reference TRBV30 and TRBJ2-1, reads SQTIHQWPATLVQPVGSPLSLECTVEGTSNPNLYWYRQAAGRGLQLLFYSVGIGQISSEVPQNLSASRPQDRQFILSSKKLLLSDSGFYLCAWTSGSHNEQFFGPGTRLTVL.

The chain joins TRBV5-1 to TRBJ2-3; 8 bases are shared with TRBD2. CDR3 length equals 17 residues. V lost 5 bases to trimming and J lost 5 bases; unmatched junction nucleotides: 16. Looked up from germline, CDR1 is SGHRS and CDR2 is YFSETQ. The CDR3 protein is CASRAGLSGSLEDTQYF. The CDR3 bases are TGCGCCAGCAGGGCTGGGTTGAGCGGGAGTCTTGAAGATACGCAGTATTTT.

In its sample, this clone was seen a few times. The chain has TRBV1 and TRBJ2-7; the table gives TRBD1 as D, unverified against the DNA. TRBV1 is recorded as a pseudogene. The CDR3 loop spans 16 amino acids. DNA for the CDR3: TGCACCAGCAGCCAAGATGTAGCAGGGTGGTTCTACGAGCAGTACTTC. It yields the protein CTSSQDVAGWFYEQYF.

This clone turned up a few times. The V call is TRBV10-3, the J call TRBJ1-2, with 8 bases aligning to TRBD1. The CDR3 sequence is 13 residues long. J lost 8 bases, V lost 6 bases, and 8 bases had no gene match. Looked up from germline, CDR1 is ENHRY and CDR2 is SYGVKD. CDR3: CAISRGQGDGYTF. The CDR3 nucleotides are TGTGCCATCAGCCGCGGACAGGGTGACGGCTACACCTTC.

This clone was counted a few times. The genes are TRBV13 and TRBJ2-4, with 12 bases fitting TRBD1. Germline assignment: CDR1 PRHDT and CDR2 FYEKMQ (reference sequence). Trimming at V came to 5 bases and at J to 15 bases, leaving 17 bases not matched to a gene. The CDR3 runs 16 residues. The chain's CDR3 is CASSSSGWDRGRDWYF. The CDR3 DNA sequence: TGTGCCAGCAGCAGCAGCGGTTGGGACAGGGGGCGCGATTGGTACTTC.

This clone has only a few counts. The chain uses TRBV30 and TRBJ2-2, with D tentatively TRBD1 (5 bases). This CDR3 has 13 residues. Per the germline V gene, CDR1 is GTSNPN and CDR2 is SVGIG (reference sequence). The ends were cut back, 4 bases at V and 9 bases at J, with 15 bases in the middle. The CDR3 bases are TGTGCCTGGACAGGGATGAGACCGCGGGAGCTGTTTTTT. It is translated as CAWTGMRPRELFF.

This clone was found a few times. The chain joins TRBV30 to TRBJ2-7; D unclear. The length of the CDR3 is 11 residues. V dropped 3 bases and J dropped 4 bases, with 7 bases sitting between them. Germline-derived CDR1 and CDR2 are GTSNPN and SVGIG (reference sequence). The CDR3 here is CAWSSEYEQYF. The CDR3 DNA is TGTGCCTGGAGCTCGGAGTACGAGCAGTACTTC.

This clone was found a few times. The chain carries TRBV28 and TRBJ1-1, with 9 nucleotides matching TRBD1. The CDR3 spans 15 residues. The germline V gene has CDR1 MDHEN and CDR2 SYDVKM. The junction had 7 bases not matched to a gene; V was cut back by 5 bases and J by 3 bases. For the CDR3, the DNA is TGTGCCAGCAGTCAACAGGGGGCTGGGGACACTGAAGCTTTCTTT. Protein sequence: CASSQQGAGDTEAFF.

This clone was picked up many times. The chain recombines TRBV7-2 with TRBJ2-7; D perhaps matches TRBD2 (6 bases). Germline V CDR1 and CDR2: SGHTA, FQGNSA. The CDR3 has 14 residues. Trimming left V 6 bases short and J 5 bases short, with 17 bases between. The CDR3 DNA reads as TGTGCCAGCAGTTCGGGACTCCGGGCGGACGAGCAGTACTTC. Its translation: CASSSGLRADEQYF.

The CDR3 DNA is TGTGCCAGCAGCTTGGGGCCGAGCTACACCTTC. It yields the protein CASSLGPSYTF. The chain carries TRBV5-4 and TRBJ1-2; D uncertain. Germline CDR1 SGHNT, CDR2 YYREEE (reference sequence). V was trimmed by 0 bases and J by 9 bases, leaving 6 bases between them. The CDR3 totals 11 residues. Using reference TRBV5-4 and TRBJ1-2 for the parts outside the CDR3, the full variable domain is ETGVTQSPTHLIKTRGQQVTLRCSSQSGHNTVSWYQQALGQGPQFIFQYYREEENGRGNFPPRFSGLQFPNYSSELNVNALELDDSALYLCASSLGPSYTFGSGTRLTVV.